Each of the 10 T cell receptor beta chains below was sequenced from the same sample in a study of blood T cell repertoires in COVID-19. TCRdb keeps only in-frame clones here, not all; method: immunoSEQ multiplex PCR. The table has 250,000 to 300,000 clones, 88% seen once. The sequenced sample consisted of PBMCs or T cells enriched from blood (not recorded which). All receptors derive from a woman in her sixties or seventies in a cohort exposed to, infected with or recovered from COVID-19 (not recorded which).

The genes are TRBV9 and TRBJ2-1; 11 bases agree with TRBD2. The CDR3 is made up of 18 amino acids. The V gene's germline CDR1 is SGDLS and CDR2 YYNGEE. The V segment lost 6 bases and the J segment 0 bases; nucleotides outside the gene matches: 11. In nucleotides, the CDR3 is TGTGCCAGCACAGCGCTAGCGGGAGGCCTCAGCTCCTACAATGAGCAGTTCTTC. It codes for CASTALAGGLSSYNEQFF.

The rearrangement joins TRBV2 to TRBJ2-2; 10 bases are a match to TRBD1. The CDR3 is 16 residues long. CDR1 SNHLY and CDR2 FYNNEI come from the germline V gene. Trimming removed 6 bases from V and 2 bases from J; junction bases left unmatched: 6. CDR3 in amino acids: CASRRQGATNTGELFF. The CDR3 nucleotides read TGTGCCAGCAGGAGACAGGGGGCAACAAACACCGGGGAGCTGTTTTTT.

This sequence joins TRBV4-1 and TRBJ1-5; D is undetermined. Deletions cut 0 bases from V and 1 base from J, with 13 bases between. The CDR3 consists of 17 residues. CDR1 and CDR2 (germline): MGHRA, YSYEKL. The CDR3 sequence: CASSQDISRVSNQPQHF. The CDR3 DNA sequence: TGCGCCAGCAGCCAAGATATTTCGAGGGTCAGCAATCAGCCCCAGCATTTT.

The chain employs TRBV19 and TRBJ2-1; tentative D call: TRBD2 (5 bases). The germline V gene has CDR1 LNHDA and CDR2 SQIVND (reference sequence). V was cut by 4 bases and J by 5 bases, with 18 bases left in between. This CDR3 has 16 residues. The CDR3: CASSNPSRDPHNEQFF. The DNA for the CDR3 is TGTGCCAGTAGTAACCCCAGTCGGGATCCCCACAATGAGCAGTTCTTC.

The chain recombines TRBV2 with TRBJ2-1; D may be TRBD2 (6 bases). V was clipped by 0 bases and J by 10 bases, with 13 bases between them. CDR3 length: 14 residues. Germline loops: CDR1 SNHLY, CDR2 FYNNEI. The CDR3 DNA is TGTGCCAGCAGTGAAGCAACTATCGCGGGGGAGCAGTTCTTC. Residues: CASSEATIAGEQFF.

The chain joins TRBV27 to TRBJ1-5; the D gene is possibly TRBD1 (6 bases). V was trimmed by 5 bases and J by 0 bases, leaving 14 bases between them. Germline lookup yields CDR1 MNHEY and CDR2 SMNVEV (reference sequence). The CDR3 runs 16 residues. The CDR3 nucleotides read TGTGCCAGCAGTCAAAAAACAGGGATTAGCAATCAGCCCCAGCATTTT. It is translated as CASSQKTGISNQPQHF.

J is TRBJ2-3 and V is TRBV7-9; 8 bases map to TRBD2. CDR1 is SEHNR, CDR2 FQNEAQ, per germline (reference sequence). Trimming at V came to 5 bases and at J to 4 bases, leaving 5 bases not matched to a gene. The CDR3 covers 14 residues. The DNA for the CDR3 is TGTGCCAGCAGCGTAAGCGGGAGTTCAGATACGCAGTATTTT. Its translation is CASSVSGSSDTQYF.

This rearrangement joins TRBV15 to TRBJ1-6, with D unclear. Trimming removed 0 bases at V and 7 bases at J, with 7 bases between. Germline V gene data show CDR1 as LNHNV and CDR2 as YYDKDF (reference sequence). The CDR3 is 14 amino acids. CDR3 nucleotide sequence: TGTGCCACCAGCAGAGATCGGTGGAATTCACCCCTCCACTTT. It specifies CATSRDRWNSPLHF. Variable domain in full (rest from reference TRBV15 and TRBJ1-6): DAMVIQNPRYQVTQFGKPVTLSCSQTLNHNVMYWYQQKSSQAPKLLFHYYDKDFNNEADTPDNFQSRRPNTSFCFLDIRSPGLGDTAMYLCATSRDRWNSPLHFGNGTRLTVT.

The chain combines TRBV18 with TRBJ1-6, with 12 bases fitting TRBD1. The V gene's germline CDR1 is KGHSH and CDR2 LQKENI. The CDR3 consists of 16 residues. The junction had 3 bases not matched to a gene; V was cut back by 2 bases and J by 7 bases. The CDR3: CASSPGDRGRNSPLHF. For the CDR3, the DNA is TGTGCCAGCTCACCAGGGGACAGGGGGCGAAATTCACCCCTCCACTTT. Based on the CDR3 plus reference TRBV18 and TRBJ1-6, the full variable domain is NAGVMQNPRHLVRRRGQEARLRCSPMKGHSHVYWYRQLPEEGLKFMVYLQKENIIDESGMPKERFSAEFPKEGPSILRIQQVVRGDSAAYFCASSPGDRGRNSPLHFGNGTRLTVT.

In its sample, this clone was seen once. V is TRBV19 and J is TRBJ1-5; TRBD1 matches 9 bases. J was trimmed by 6 bases and V by 1 base; bases with no gene match: 7. Germline-derived CDR1 and CDR2 are LNHDA and SQIVND (reference sequence). The CDR3 is 16 amino acids. This CDR3 is CASSIARGQGRQPQHF. The CDR3 region has the DNA TGTGCCAGTAGTATAGCAAGGGGACAGGGACGTCAGCCCCAGCATTTT.